The clone carrying this T cell receptor (beta chain) was seen a single time. This specimen comes from a study of control samples from healthy donors and cancer patients. Profiled with immunoSEQ multiplex PCR; TCRdb holds only in-frame clones, not every one. The sample holds 150,000 to 200,000 clones, almost 90% seen once. V shed 3 bases and J 4 bases; nucleotides not matched to a gene: 1. The CDR3 is made up of 14 amino acids. The germline V gene has CDR1 MNHEY and CDR2 SMNVEV (reference sequence). This receptor was obtained from a man between 18 and 35 years old in good health. Input material: blood. The chain uses TRBV27 and TRBJ2-2, with 8 bases aligning to TRBD2. The CDR3 region is CASSFGGGTGELFF. CDR3 in DNA: TGTGCCAGCAGTTTCGGGGGGGGCACCGGGGAGCTGTTTTTT.